The 14 T cell receptor beta chains below come from one sample, sequenced in a study of blood T cell repertoires in COVID-19. Sequencing used immunoSEQ multiplex PCR; TCRdb keeps in-frame clones, though not all of them. The sample includes under 250,000 clones, about four fifths of them seen just once. The sequenced material came from peripheral blood. The receptors originated from a woman aged 25 to 45 who had recovered from COVID-19.

The rearrangement joins TRBV20-1 to TRBJ1-2; tentative D call: TRBD1 (6 bases). The CDR3 length is 16 residues. Trimming stripped 3 bases from V and 0 bases from J, with 17 bases between. Germline CDR1 and CDR2: DFQATT and SNEGSKA (reference sequence). CDR3 sequence (DNA): TGCAGTGCTAGTCTCGCACCAACAGGGTCTAACTATGGCTACACCTTC. Its protein is CSASLAPTGSNYGYTF.

A remark on this clone: The same CDR3 also results from other DNA sequences found in this sample. This chain joins TRBV6-5 and TRBJ2-7; D gene ambiguous. CDR1 and CDR2 (germline): MNHEY, SVGAGI. With 4 bases removed from V and 0 bases from J, the gap between germline ends came to 7 bases. The CDR3 runs to 13 residues. The CDR3 is CASSWSSSYEQYF. Written as DNA, the CDR3 is TGTGCCAGCAGTTGGTCTAGCTCCTACGAGCAGTACTTC.

This chain connects TRBV10-2 to TRBJ1-2, with 7 bases matching TRBD1. CDR3 size: 16 residues. Germline V gene data show CDR1 as WSHSY and CDR2 as SAAADI. Trimming cost V 0 bases and J 4 bases; bases outside gene matches: 8. The chain's CDR3 is CASSESRTGIVYGYTF. The CDR3 DNA sequence: TGCGCCAGCAGTGAGTCGCGGACAGGCATCGTCTATGGCTACACCTTC.

V gene TRBV12-5 combines with J gene TRBJ1-6; D call uncertain. The CDR3 runs 13 residues. Deletions cut 1 base from V and 13 bases from J, with 11 bases between. Per the germline V gene, CDR1 is LGHNT and CDR2 is FRNRAP. CDR3 amino acids: CASGLGAHFPLHF. In DNA form, the CDR3 reads TGTGCTAGTGGTTTGGGGGCACACTTTCCCCTCCACTTT.

The V and J genes are TRBV4-2 and TRBJ1-5, with 8 bases identical to TRBD1. Per germline, CDR1 LGHNA and CDR2 YNFKEQ. V lost 4 bases and J lost 0; bases outside the gene matches: 5. The length of the CDR3 is 16 residues. The CDR3 loop reads CASSPGTGYSNQPQHF. The CDR3 nucleotides read TGTGCCAGCAGCCCGGGGACAGGCTATAGCAATCAGCCCCAGCATTTT.

The chain combines TRBV2 with TRBJ1-4; TRBD1 aligns across 7 bases. CDR3 size: 13 residues. CDR1 is SNHLY and CDR2 is FYNNEI in the germline V gene. With V trimmed by 7 bases and J by 6 bases, 5 bases remained unmatched. CDR3 nucleotides: TGTGCCAGCAAAAGGGGGCGAGATGAAAAACTGTTTTTT. Translated: CASKRGRDEKLFF. The full variable domain, rest sourced from reference TRBV2 and TRBJ1-4, is EPEVTQTPSHQVTQMGQEVILRCVPISNHLYFYWYRQILGQKVEFLVSFYNNEISEKSEIFDDQFSVERPDGSNFTLKIRSTKLEDSAMYFCASKRGRDEKLFFGSGTQLSVL.

The rearrangement links TRBV19 to TRBJ1-4, with D possibly being TRBD1 (5 bases). Trimming removed 4 bases at V and 8 bases at J, with 14 bases between. The CDR3 has 14 residues. The germline CDR1 and CDR2 sequences are LNHDA and SQIVND (reference sequence). The CDR3 sequence is CASSKGRNSEKLFF. The CDR3 nucleotides read TGTGCCAGTAGTAAGGGGCGGAACAGCGAAAAACTGTTTTTT.

This chain links TRBV27 with TRBJ2-5; maybe TRBD1 (6 bases). This CDR3 region has 14 residues. The V gene lost 2 bases and the J gene lost 5 bases, with 12 bases spanning the gap. In germline, CDR1 is MNHEY, CDR2 SMNVEV (reference sequence). The CDR3 DNA reads TGTGCCAGCAGTTTAGTTGGGGGCGGTGAGACCCAGTACTTC. This translates into CASSLVGGGETQYF.

A few counts support this clone. The rearrangement joins TRBV19 to TRBJ1-5; no firm D call. The CDR3 sequence is 15 residues long. V dropped 5 bases and J dropped 0 bases, with 11 bases sitting between them. Germline-derived CDR1 and CDR2 are LNHDA and SQIVND (reference sequence). The CDR3 loop reads CASSEADNSNQPQHF. CDR3 bases: TGTGCCAGTAGTGAGGCTGATAATAGCAATCAGCCCCAGCATTTT.

The chain uses TRBV6-5 and TRBJ2-3, with D possibly being TRBD1 (6 bases). In germline, CDR1 is MNHEY, CDR2 SVGAGI. The CDR3 length is 14 residues. The V gene lost 10 bases and the J gene lost 4 bases, with 18 bases spanning the gap. CDR3 DNA: TGTGCCACCTGGGCCGAACAGGGAGCAGATACGCAGTATTTT. It translates to CATWAEQGADTQYF.

This clone was counted only a few times. The chain employs TRBV27 and TRBJ2-7; a weak D match, TRBD2 (6 bases). CDR3 length: 14 amino acids. Germline lookup yields CDR1 MNHEY and CDR2 SMNVEV (reference sequence). Trimming shortened V by 5 bases and J by 2 bases, and 13 bases separated the two germline ends. CDR3 nucleotides: TGTGCCAGCAGTCATCCTAGCGCAGCCTACGAGCAGTACTTC. Amino acid sequence: CASSHPSAAYEQYF.

The CDR3: CASRPLGRGTGELFF. Here the CDR3 DNA reads TGTGCCAGCAGACCCCTCGGGAGGGGCACCGGGGAGCTGTTTTTT. The rearrangement joins TRBV27 to TRBJ2-2; TRBD2 agrees at 8 bases. V lost 6 bases to trimming and J lost 4 bases; unmatched junction nucleotides: 7. Germline assignment: CDR1 MNHEY and CDR2 SMNVEV (reference sequence). The length of the CDR3 is 15 residues.

V is TRBV15 and J is TRBJ2-7; D unresolved. CDR3 size: 13 residues. In germline, CDR1 is LNHNV, CDR2 YYDKDF (reference sequence). The V end lost 0 bases, the J end lost 5 bases, and 8 bases lay between the germline ends. For the CDR3, the DNA is TGTGCCACCAGCAGAGATCTGCAGGACGAGCAGTACTTC. Translation gives CATSRDLQDEQYF.

This chain uses TRBV5-4 with TRBJ2-2; D is unclear. This CDR3 spans 12 amino acids. Germline V CDR1 and CDR2: SGHNT, YYREEE (reference sequence). Trimming removed 0 bases at V and 6 bases at J, with 3 bases between. The CDR3 region has the DNA TGTGCCAGCAGCTTGGTCTCCGGGGAGCTGTTTTTT. It specifies CASSLVSGELFF.